The 9 T cell receptor beta chains given below trace back to one sample, sequenced in a study of radiotherapy plus CTLA-4 blockade in lung cancer. The table came from immunoSEQ multiplex PCR; TCRdb's copy has only in-frame clones and leaves some out. The sample lists about 64,000 clones, approximately 67% seen once, with about 8.3% in the top ten. Sequenced here: peripheral blood, sampled from a patient treated with radiotherapy plus ipilimumab. The origin of the receptors is a human donor with non-small cell lung cancer whose response to radiotherapy plus ipilimumab could not be evaluated.

The genes are TRBV18 and TRBJ2-1; TRBD2 matches at 10 bases. This CDR3 contains 14 residues. The V gene end was trimmed by 2 bases and the J gene end by 12 bases; junction bases not matched to a gene: 7. Per the germline V gene, CDR1 is KGHSH and CDR2 is LQKENI. The CDR3 region is CASSPSAGGPGQFF. DNA for the CDR3: TGTGCCAGCTCACCATCAGCGGGAGGGCCCGGGCAGTTCTTC.

V usage is TRBV6-1 and J usage is TRBJ1-5; maybe TRBD1 (6 bases). Trimming removed 5 bases at V and 5 bases at J, with 13 bases between. The CDR3 consists of 14 residues. Germline V gives CDR1 MNHNS, CDR2 SASEGT. The CDR3 nucleotides are TGTGCCAGCAGTCCCCGGACAGTTGATCAGCCCCAGCATTTT. Protein sequence: CASSPRTVDQPQHF.

This clone was seen a single time. The chain links TRBV4-3 to TRBJ2-5; possibly TRBD1 for D (7 bases). V gave up 1 base and J gave up 5 bases, with 14 bases separating them. This CDR3 region has 15 residues. Germline CDR1 is LGHNA and CDR2 is YSLEER. CDR3 sequence reads: CASSQGAGGLETQYF. The CDR3 DNA sequence: TGCGCCAGCAGCCAAGGGGCAGGGGGGCTTGAGACCCAGTACTTC.

The genes are TRBV7-2 and TRBJ1-3; no reliable D call. The CDR3 totals 13 residues. V lost 6 bases and J 0 bases, leaving 6 bases between the germline ends. Per germline, CDR1 SGHTA and CDR2 FQGNSA. CDR3 sequence: CASRSSSGNTIYF. The CDR3 nucleotides are TGTGCCAGCAGAAGTAGCTCTGGAAACACCATATATTTT.

This clone appeared once. The chain joins TRBV9 to TRBJ1-3; D possibly corresponds to TRBD1 (5 bases). Germline V gene data show CDR1 as SGDLS and CDR2 as YYNGEE. V was cut by 0 bases and J by 2 bases, with 9 bases left in between. CDR3 size: 15 residues. CDR3 amino acids: CASSVVPGTGNTIYF. CDR3 in DNA: TGTGCCAGCAGCGTAGTCCCAGGGACTGGAAACACCATATATTTT.

Many counts were recorded for this clone. The V and J genes are TRBV19 and TRBJ1-4, with D perhaps TRBD1 (5 bases). CDR1 and CDR2 (germline): LNHDA, SQIVND (reference sequence). Trimming removed 3 bases at V and 2 bases at J, with 7 bases between. This CDR3 is 14 amino acids long. CDR3 loop: CASSMTVTNEKLFF. The CDR3, as DNA: TGTGCCAGTAGTATGACAGTTACTAATGAAAAACTGTTTTTT.

The rearrangement uses TRBV19 and TRBJ1-2; D perhaps matches TRBD1 (6 bases). CDR3 length equals 15 residues. V gave up 7 bases and J gave up 4 bases, with 19 bases separating them. Germline V gene sequence: CDR1 LNHDA, CDR2 SQIVND (reference sequence). This chain's CDR3 is CASTQGTSATYGYTF. The DNA of the CDR3 is TGTGCCAGTACCCAAGGGACATCTGCCACCTATGGCTACACCTTC.

This clone was observed a handful of times. The V call is TRBV4-3, the J call TRBJ2-5; 11 nucleotides line up with TRBD1. Trimming took 3 bases from V and 14 from J; bases not matched to a gene: 8. The CDR3 is 13 amino acids. Per germline, CDR1 LGHNA and CDR2 YSLEER. DNA for the CDR3: TGCGCCAGCAGCCAGCATGGACAGGGGGCTACCTACTTC. Translated, it gives CASSQHGQGATYF.

The rearrangement uses TRBV9 and TRBJ2-1; D uncertain. Germline V CDR1 and CDR2: SGDLS, YYNGEE. Trimming removed 0 bases from V and 3 bases from J, with 4 bases in between. The CDR3 spans 13 residues. The CDR3 DNA reads TGTGCCAGCAGCGTAGAGAGCTACAATGAGCAGTTCTTC. Its translation: CASSVESYNEQFF.